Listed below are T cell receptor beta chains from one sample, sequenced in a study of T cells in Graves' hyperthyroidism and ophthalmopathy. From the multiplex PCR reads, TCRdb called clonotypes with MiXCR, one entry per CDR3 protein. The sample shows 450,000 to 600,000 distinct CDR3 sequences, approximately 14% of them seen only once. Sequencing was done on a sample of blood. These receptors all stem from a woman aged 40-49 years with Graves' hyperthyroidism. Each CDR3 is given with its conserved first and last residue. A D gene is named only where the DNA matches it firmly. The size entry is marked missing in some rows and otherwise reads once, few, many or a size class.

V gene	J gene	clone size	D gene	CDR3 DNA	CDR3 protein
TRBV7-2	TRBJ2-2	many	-	TGTGCCAGCAGCTTAGGGGCCTTCTTGAACGGGGAGCTGTTTTTT	CASSLGAFLNGELFF
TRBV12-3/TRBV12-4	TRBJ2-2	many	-	TGTGCCAGCAGTTCGTACGAGGGGGGGGAGCTGTTTTTT	CASSSYEGGELFF
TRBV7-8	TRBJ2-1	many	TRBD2	TGTGCCAGCAGCTTAGCGCTTGCGGGAGTCAAGGATGAGCAGTTCTTC	CASSLALAGVKDEQFF
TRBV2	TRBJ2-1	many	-	TGTGCCAGCAGCGAGCCGGCCGTGGAACGACAGCAGTTCTTC	CASSEPAVERQQFF
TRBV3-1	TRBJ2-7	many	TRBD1	TGTGCCAGCAGTCCGGACAGGGATGTTTTTTACGAGCAGTACTTC	CASSPDRDVFYEQYF
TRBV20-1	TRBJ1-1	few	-	TGCAGTACCACTTGGGGGAACACTGAAGCTTTCTTT	CSTTWGNTEAFF
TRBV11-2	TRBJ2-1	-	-	TGTGCCAGCAGCCCCTCCGGGACTTCTCTTTACAATGAGCAGTTCTTC	CASSPSGTSLYNEQFF
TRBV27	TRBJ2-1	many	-	TGTGCCAGCAGTCCCTGGGGGAATGAGCAGTTCTTC	CASSPWGNEQFF
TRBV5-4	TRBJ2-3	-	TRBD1	TGTGCCAGCAGGCCCTGGGACAGGTCCACAGATACGCAGTATTTT	CASRPWDRSTDTQYF
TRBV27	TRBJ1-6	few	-	TGTGCCAGCAGTTGGAGGACTAGGGATTCACCCCTCCACTTT	CASSWRTRDSPLHF
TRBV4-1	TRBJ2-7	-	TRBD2	TGCGCCAGCAGCCCCGACCCTAGCGGGGCAACCTACGAGCAGTACTTC	CASSPDPSGATYEQYF
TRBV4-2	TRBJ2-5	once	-	TGTGCCAGCAGCCAAGCGGGAGAAATGAGTGAGACCCAGTACTTC	CASSQAGEMSETQYF
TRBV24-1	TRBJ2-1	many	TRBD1	TGTGCCACCAGTAGCCGACAGGGGGTGCGGGAGCAGTTCTTC	CATSSRQGVREQFF
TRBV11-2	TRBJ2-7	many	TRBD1	TGTGCCAGCAGCTTAGAAATAGGACAGGGAAGCTACGAGCAGTACTTC	CASSLEIGQGSYEQYF
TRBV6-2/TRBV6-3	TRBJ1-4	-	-	TGTGCCAGCAGTTACATCGCACGAAATGAAAAACTGTTTTTT	CASSYIARNEKLFF
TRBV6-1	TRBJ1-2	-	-	TGTGCCAGCAGTATGTCAGGCGGACTAGGGGGTGGCTACACCTTC	CASSMSGGLGGGYTF
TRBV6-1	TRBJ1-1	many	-	TGTGCCAGCAGTGAAGTGGAGGGGAGTAGAGAAGCTTTCTTT	CASSEVEGSREAFF
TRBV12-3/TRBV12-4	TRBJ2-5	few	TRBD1	TGTGCCAGCAGTTTAGGAAACAGGGGGCTGGAGACCCAGTACTTC	CASSLGNRGLETQYF
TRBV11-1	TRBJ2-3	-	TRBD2	TGTGCCAGCAGCTTACGAGGTACGGGAGGGAGCACAGATACGCAGTATTTT	CASSLRGTGGSTDTQYF
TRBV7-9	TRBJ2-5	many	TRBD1	TGTGCCAGCAGCTCAAGGCCAGGGGGTGAGGACCAGTACTTC	CASSSRPGGEDQYF
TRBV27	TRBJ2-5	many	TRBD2	TGTGCCAGCAGTCCCCTCTTAGCGGGAGGGAGTAACCAAGAGACCCAGTACTTC	CASSPLLAGGSNQETQYF
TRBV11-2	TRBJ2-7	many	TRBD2	TGTGCCAGCAGCTTACTAGCGGGGAGCTCCTACGAGCAGTACTTC	CASSLLAGSSYEQYF
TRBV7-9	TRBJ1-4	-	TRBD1	TGTGCCAGCAGCTGGGACAGGGAAATTGAAAAACTGTTTTTT	CASSWDREIEKLFF
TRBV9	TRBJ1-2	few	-	TGTGCCAGCAGCGTAGGCCGGATTATCTATGGCTACACCTTC	CASSVGRIIYGYTF
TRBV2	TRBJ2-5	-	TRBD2	TGTGCCAGCAGCGGACTAGGTTCGGAGACCCAGTACTTC	CASSGLGSETQYF
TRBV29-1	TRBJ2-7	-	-	TGCAGCGTTGAGGGCAAGGAGGGAGGAACCTACGAGCAGTACTTC	CSVEGKEGGTYEQYF
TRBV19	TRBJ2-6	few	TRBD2	TGTGCCAGTAGCATTGCAAGGGGGTCCTTTAGCGGGAGCCCCTCCTCTGGGGCCAACGTCCTGACTTTC	CASSIARGSFSGSPSSGANVLTF
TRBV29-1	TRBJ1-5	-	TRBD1	TGCAGCGTATTGGACAGGGGGAATCAGCCCCAGCATTTT	CSVLDRGNQPQHF
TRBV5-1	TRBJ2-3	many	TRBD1	TGCGCCAGCAGCACAAGGACAGGGGGTGTAGATACGCAGTATTTT	CASSTRTGGVDTQYF
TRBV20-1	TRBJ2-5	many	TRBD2	TGCAGTGCTAGTATAGCGCCTTCTAGCGGGAGTTTAAAGACCCAGTACTTC	CSASIAPSSGSLKTQYF
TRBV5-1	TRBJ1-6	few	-	TGCGCCAGCAGCACCGGGACCGGGGTTAATTCACCCCTCCACTTT	CASSTGTGVNSPLHF
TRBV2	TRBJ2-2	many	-	TGTGCCAGCAGGGCGGGGGCCCAGAACACCGGGGAGCTGTTTTTT	CASRAGAQNTGELFF
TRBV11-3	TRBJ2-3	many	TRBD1	TGTGCCAGCAGCTTAGGTGACCAGGGGGGCACAGATACGCAGTATTTT	CASSLGDQGGTDTQYF
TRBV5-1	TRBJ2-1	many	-	TGCGCCAGCAGCCCCGGAGGGGTTAACTCCTACAATGAGCAGTTCTTC	CASSPGGVNSYNEQFF
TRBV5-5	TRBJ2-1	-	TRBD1	TGTGCCAGCAGCCAGGGACAGGGAAAATACAATGAGCAGTTCTTC	CASSQGQGKYNEQFF
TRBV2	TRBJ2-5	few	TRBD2	TGTGCCAGCAAAGCGGGAGGGCCGAGGGAGACCCAGTACTTC	CASKAGGPRETQYF
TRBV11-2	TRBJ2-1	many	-	TGTGCCAGCAGCTTCGGCACCCGTAGCTACAATGAGCAGTTCTTC	CASSFGTRSYNEQFF
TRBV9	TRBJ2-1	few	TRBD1	TGTGCCAGCAGCGCGGAGATACCGGGACAGGGTATGTTGCAGTTCTTC	CASSAEIPGQGMLQFF
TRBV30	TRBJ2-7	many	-	TGTGCCTGGACCCCGATAGACAGTGAGTGGGAGCAGTACTTC	CAWTPIDSEWEQYF
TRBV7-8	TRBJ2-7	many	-	TGTGCCAGCAGCCTCAGAAGCGACGGTACCTACGAGCAGTACTTC	CASSLRSDGTYEQYF
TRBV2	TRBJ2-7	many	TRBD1	TGTGCCAGCAGTCCCCGGGACAGGGTGTACGAGCAGTACTTC	CASSPRDRVYEQYF
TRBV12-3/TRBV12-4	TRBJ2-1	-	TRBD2	TGTGCCAGCAGTTTAGTAGCGGGAGTGGTAATGAATGAGCAGTTCTTC	CASSLVAGVVMNEQFF
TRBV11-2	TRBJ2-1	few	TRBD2	TGTGCCAGCAGCTTAGATTGGCTAGCGGGGATTGAGTTCTTC	CASSLDWLAGIEFF
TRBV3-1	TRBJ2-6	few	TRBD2	TGTGCCAGCAGCCCCGTTGGCGGGAGCACGGGTGGGGCCAACGTCCTGACTTTC	CASSPVGGSTGGANVLTF
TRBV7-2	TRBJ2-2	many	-	TGTGCCAGCAGTTCGGACTCGAACACCGGGGAGCTGTTTTTT	CASSSDSNTGELFF
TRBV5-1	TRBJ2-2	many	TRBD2	TGCGCCAGCAGCTTGCGGCGGGAGTTAAACACCGGGGAGCTGTTTTTT	CASSLRRELNTGELFF
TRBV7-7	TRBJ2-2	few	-	TGTGCTAGCAGCTTTGGGGAGACCGGGGAGCTGTTTTTT	CASSFGETGELFF